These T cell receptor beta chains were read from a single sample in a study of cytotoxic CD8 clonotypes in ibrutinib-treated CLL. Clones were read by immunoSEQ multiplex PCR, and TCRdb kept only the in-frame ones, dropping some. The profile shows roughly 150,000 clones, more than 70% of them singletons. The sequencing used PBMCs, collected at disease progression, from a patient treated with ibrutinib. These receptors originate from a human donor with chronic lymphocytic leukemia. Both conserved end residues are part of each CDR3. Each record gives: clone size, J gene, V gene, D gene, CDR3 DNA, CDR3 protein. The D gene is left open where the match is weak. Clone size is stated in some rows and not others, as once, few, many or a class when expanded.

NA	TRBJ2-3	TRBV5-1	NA	TGCGCCAGCAGTGGTCCGGAGACGGATACGCAGTATTTT	CASSGPETDTQYF
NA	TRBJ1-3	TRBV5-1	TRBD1	TGCGCCAGCGGACAGGGTAACGGAAACACCATATATTTT	CASGQGNGNTIYF
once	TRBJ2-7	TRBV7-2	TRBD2	TGTGCCAGCAGCCCCCCCGGACTAGCGGACACTACCTACGAGCAGTACTTC	CASSPPGLADTTYEQYF
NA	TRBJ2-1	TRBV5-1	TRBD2	TGCGCCAGCAGCTTAAGGGCGGGGGATGGACACGGTGAGCAGTTCTTC	CASSLRAGDGHGEQFF
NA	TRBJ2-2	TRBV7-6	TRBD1	TGTGCCAGCAGCTCCTGGACAGGGATGAGTACCGGGGAGCTGTTTTTT	CASSSWTGMSTGELFF
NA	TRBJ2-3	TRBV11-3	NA	TGTGCCAGCAGCAAAGAAGATTACACAGATACGCAGTATTTT	CASSKEDYTDTQYF
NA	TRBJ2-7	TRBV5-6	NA	TGTGCCAGCAGCTTATCCTTCTTCTACGAGCAGTACTTC	CASSLSFFYEQYF
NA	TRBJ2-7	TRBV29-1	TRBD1	TGCAGCGTTGCCCGAGACAGGGGTAACGAGCAGTACTTC	CSVARDRGNEQYF
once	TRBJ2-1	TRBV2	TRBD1	TGTGCCAGCACCACTAGACAGGGGGGATACAATGAGCAGTTCTTC	CASTTRQGGYNEQFF
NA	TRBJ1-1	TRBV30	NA	TGTGCCTGGAGTGTAGGAGAGAACACTGAAGCTTTCTTT	CAWSVGENTEAFF
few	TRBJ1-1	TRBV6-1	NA	TGTGCCAGCAGTGTGAAGAACACTGAAGCTTTCTTT	CASSVKNTEAFF
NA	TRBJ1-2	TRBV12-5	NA	TGTGCTAGTGGTTTGGCAAGCTATGGCTACACCTTC	CASGLASYGYTF
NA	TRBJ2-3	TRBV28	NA	TGTGCCAGCCCCCCCCCTCGGGGACGCGGCACAGATACGCAGTATTTT	CASPPPRGRGTDTQYF
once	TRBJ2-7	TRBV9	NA	TGTGCCAGCAGCGTAGCCACGGGAGAGGGAAACGAGCAGTACTTC	CASSVATGEGNEQYF
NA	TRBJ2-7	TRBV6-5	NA	TGTGCCAGCAGTTATTACGGAACCTACGAGCAGTACTTC	CASSYYGTYEQYF
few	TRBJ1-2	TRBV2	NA	TGTGCCAGCAGTGAGCGGAGGGCGTATGGCTACACCTTC	CASSERRAYGYTF
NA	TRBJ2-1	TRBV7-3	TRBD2	TGTGCCAGCAGCCCCCTACGGACTAGCGGGAGTACGAGCTCCTACAATGAGCAGTTCTTC	CASSPLRTSGSTSSYNEQFF
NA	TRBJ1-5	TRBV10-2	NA	TGCGCCAGCAAAGACGGGGAGGCCCAGCATTTT	CASKDGEAQHF
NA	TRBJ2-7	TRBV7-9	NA	TGTGCCAGCAGCTCCTTCCAGGGGAGCGAGCAGTACTTC	CASSSFQGSEQYF
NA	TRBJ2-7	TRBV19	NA	TGTGCCAGTAGTATAGCTCTTGATCAGTACGAGCAGTACTTC	CASSIALDQYEQYF
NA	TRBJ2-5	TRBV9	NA	TGTGCCAGCAGCCCCCTTGAGGGGCTGGAGACCCAGTACTTC	CASSPLEGLETQYF
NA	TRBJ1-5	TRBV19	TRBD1	TGTGCCAGTAGCACGGGACAGTTTTTTAGCAATCAGCCCCAGCATTTT	CASSTGQFFSNQPQHF
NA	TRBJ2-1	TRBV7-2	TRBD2	TGTGCCAGCAGCTTAGGTAGCGGGAGCTCCTACAATGAGCAGTTCTTC	CASSLGSGSSYNEQFF
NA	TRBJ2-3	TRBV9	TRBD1	TGTGCCAGCAGCGAGGAAGTGCCGGGACAGGGTAGCACAGATACGCAGTATTTT	CASSEEVPGQGSTDTQYF